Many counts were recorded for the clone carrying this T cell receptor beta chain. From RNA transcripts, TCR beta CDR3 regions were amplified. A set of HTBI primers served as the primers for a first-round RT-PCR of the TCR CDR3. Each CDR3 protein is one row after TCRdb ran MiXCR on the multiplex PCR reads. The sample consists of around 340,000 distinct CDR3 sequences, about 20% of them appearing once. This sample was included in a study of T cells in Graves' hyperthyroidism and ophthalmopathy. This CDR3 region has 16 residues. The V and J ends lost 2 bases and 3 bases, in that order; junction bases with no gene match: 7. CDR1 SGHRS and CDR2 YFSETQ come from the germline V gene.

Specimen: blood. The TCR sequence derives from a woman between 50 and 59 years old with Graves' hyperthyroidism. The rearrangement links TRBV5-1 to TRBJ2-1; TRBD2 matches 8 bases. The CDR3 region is CASSLRSGTVYNEQFF. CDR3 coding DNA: TGCGCCAGCAGCTTACGTAGCGGGACGGTCTACAATGAGCAGTTCTTC.